The 23 T cell receptor beta chains below were found in one sample sequenced in a study of cytomegalovirus exposure and HLA in healthy donors. Sequenced by immunoSEQ multiplex PCR; TCRdb stores in-frame clones only, minus some. The sample lists about 130,000 clones; around 90% were seen once. Sequencing was performed on PBMCs. Source of these receptors: a woman aged 18-29 years in good health and CMV-seronegative.

The V gene is TRBV5-1, the J gene TRBJ1-4; D gene uncertain. This CDR3 contains 14 residues. V gave up 4 bases and J gave up 5 bases, with 12 bases separating them. Per germline, CDR1 SGHRS and CDR2 YFSETQ. The chain's CDR3 is CASSRTPENEKLFF. The CDR3 bases are TGCGCCAGCAGCAGAACTCCCGAGAATGAAAAACTGTTTTTT.

The chain joins TRBV6-4 to TRBJ2-2, with D perhaps matching TRBD2 (5 bases). The CDR3 spans 15 residues. V was clipped by 0 bases and J by 1 base, with 6 bases between them. Per the germline V gene, CDR1 is MRHNA and CDR2 is SNTAGT. The CDR3 DNA reads as TGTGCCAGCAGTGACTCCGGGGAGAACACCGGGGAGCTGTTTTTT. Amino acids: CASSDSGENTGELFF.

The chain couples TRBV7-9 to TRBJ2-3; 9 positions match TRBD1. With V trimmed by 4 bases and J by 12 bases, 8 bases remained unmatched. Germline V gene lookup returns CDR1 SEHNR and CDR2 FQNEAQ (reference sequence). The CDR3 is 13 amino acids. In DNA form, the CDR3 reads TGTGCCAGCAGCTCCCCAACAGGGGGCGCCCAGTATTTT. Residues: CASSSPTGGAQYF. The full variable domain, with the rest looked up from reference TRBV7-9 and TRBJ2-3, is DTGVSQNPRHKITKRGQNVTFRCDPISEHNRLYWYRQTLGQGPEFLTYFQNEAQLEKSRLLSDRFSAERPKGSFSTLEIQRTEQGDSAMYLCASSSPTGGAQYFGPGTRLTVL.

The rearrangement uses TRBV9 and TRBJ1-5, with TRBD1 as a possible D gene (5 bases). Germline CDR1 and CDR2: SGDLS and YYNGEE. The CDR3 length is 17 residues. V was cut by 3 bases and J by 0 bases, with 16 bases left in between. DNA of the CDR3: TGTGCCAGCAGCGCACCAACCTGGACACATAGCAATCAGCCCCAGCATTTT. This gives the protein CASSAPTWTHSNQPQHF. Variable domain in full (rest from reference TRBV9 and TRBJ1-5): DSGVTQTPKHLITATGQRVTLRCSPRSGDLSVYWYQQSLDQGLQFLIQYYNGEERAKGNILERFSAQQFPDLHSELNLSSLELGDSALYFCASSAPTWTHSNQPQHFGDGTRLSIL.

This clone appeared a single time. V and J are TRBV13 and TRBJ2-1; 9 bases match TRBD1. From germline, CDR1 is PRHDT and CDR2 FYEKMQ (reference sequence). The CDR3 runs 17 residues. V shed 5 bases and J 3 bases; nucleotides not matched to a gene: 11. The CDR3 spells CASSPEGDRVYYNEQFF. The CDR3 nucleotides are TGTGCCAGCAGCCCCGAGGGGGACAGGGTCTACTACAATGAGCAGTTCTTC.

The chain has TRBV15 and TRBJ1-2; 7 nucleotides agree with TRBD1. Unmatched junction bases numbered 3, after V lost 3 bases and J lost 2 bases. Per germline, CDR1 LNHNV and CDR2 YYDKDF (reference sequence). This CDR3 has 14 residues. The CDR3 region is CATSSAQGNYGYTF. Here the CDR3 DNA reads TGTGCCACCAGCAGTGCACAGGGGAACTATGGCTACACCTTC. Combining the CDR3 with reference TRBV15 and TRBJ1-2 gives the whole variable domain DAMVIQNPRYQVTQFGKPVTLSCSQTLNHNVMYWYQQKSSQAPKLLFHYYDKDFNNEADTPDNFQSRRPNTSFCFLDIRSPGLGDTAMYLCATSSAQGNYGYTFGSGTRLTVV.

The chain couples TRBV30 to TRBJ2-1; 7 bases are shared with TRBD2. This CDR3 contains 14 residues. Germline V gene sequence: CDR1 GTSNPN, CDR2 SVGIG (reference sequence). V shed 4 bases, J shed 6 bases, and the junction held 9 bases outside the gene matches. In nucleotides, the CDR3 is TGTGCCTGGACTGGAGAGGGACTAATCAATGAGCAGTTCTTC. Translation gives CAWTGEGLINEQFF.

This CDR3 is CASKLGGSYEQYF. The CDR3 nucleotides are TGCGCCAGCAAATTGGGGGGCTCCTACGAGCAGTACTTC. This chain joins TRBV5-1 and TRBJ2-7; D perhaps matches TRBD2 (6 bases). CDR3 length: 13 amino acids. V dropped 6 bases and J dropped 0 bases, with 10 bases sitting between them. Germline V CDR1 and CDR2: SGHRS, YFSETQ.

The chain has TRBV5-6 and TRBJ2-7, with 10 positions matching TRBD2. V lost 1 base and J lost 4; bases outside the gene matches: 8. The germline V gene encodes CDR1 SGHDT and CDR2 YYEEEE. The CDR3 consists of 16 residues. Here the CDR3 reads CASSLSPSGSLYEQYF. The CDR3 coding sequence is TGTGCCAGCAGCTTGAGCCCTAGCGGGAGTCTTTACGAGCAGTACTTC.

The genes are TRBV6-1 and TRBJ1-3; D gene ambiguous. The germline CDR1 and CDR2 sequences are MNHNS and SASEGT. The CDR3 runs to 15 residues. V lost 5 bases and J 4 bases, leaving 15 bases between the germline ends. The CDR3 DNA sequence: TGTGCCAGCAGTACCCGTGCCGGGGTCGGAAACACCATATATTTT. As protein: CASSTRAGVGNTIYF.

The chain is built from TRBV2 and TRBJ2-7; 12 bases match TRBD2. V was clipped by 6 bases and J by 2 bases; unmatched bases: 8. The length of the CDR3 is 16 residues. Germline-derived CDR1 and CDR2 are SNHLY and FYNNEI. In nucleotides, the CDR3 is TGTGCCAGCAGAGTAACTAGCGGGAGGCCCACCTACGAGCAGTACTTC. Its translation is CASRVTSGRPTYEQYF.

The chain couples TRBV6-5 to TRBJ2-5, with 8 bases aligning to TRBD1. CDR1 and CDR2 from the germline V gene are MNHEY and SVGAGI. V lost 2 bases and J lost 2; bases outside the gene matches: 7. CDR3 length: 16 residues. The CDR3 nucleotides are TGTGCCAGCAGTTACGCCGGACAGGGAGGACAAGAGACCCAGTACTTC. Translation gives CASSYAGQGGQETQYF.

The chain combines TRBV28 with TRBJ2-3, with D possibly matching TRBD2 (5 bases). The V and J ends lost 7 bases and 0 bases respectively, with 11 bases between them. Germline V CDR1 and CDR2: MDHEN, SYDVKM. This CDR3 has 14 residues. The CDR3 protein is CASKSWESTDTQYF. CDR3 DNA: TGTGCCAGCAAATCCTGGGAGAGCACAGATACGCAGTATTTT.

The chain carries TRBV6-1 and TRBJ1-1; D is unclear. This CDR3 region has 13 residues. The germline V gene has CDR1 MNHNS and CDR2 SASEGT. The ends were cut back, 6 bases at V and 1 base at J, with 9 bases in the middle. In DNA, the CDR3 is TGTGCCAGCAGCGCCACTGCGAACACTGAAGCTTTCTTT. Amino acid sequence: CASSATANTEAFF.

The CDR3 reads CASSLAWAGGPSTDTQYF. CDR3 sequence (DNA): TGTGCCAGCAGCTTAGCATGGGCGGGAGGTCCCAGCACAGATACGCAGTATTTT. The genes are TRBV7-2 and TRBJ2-3; 8 bases agree with TRBD2. Germline V lookup: CDR1 SGHTA, CDR2 FQGNSA. The ends lost 0 bases at V and 0 bases at J; junction bases unmatched: 8. The CDR3 has 18 amino acids.

The chain has TRBV5-1 and TRBJ2-5; D possibly corresponds to TRBD1 (8 bases). The V end was cut by 7 bases, the J end by 4 bases, with 23 bases between. The CDR3 covers 16 residues. Germline V gene data show CDR1 as SGHRS and CDR2 as YFSETQ. The CDR3 is CASQRVTGGAGETQYF. Written as DNA, the CDR3 is TGCGCCAGCCAAAGGGTTACAGGGGGGGCAGGAGAGACCCAGTACTTC.

The rearrangement links TRBV19 to TRBJ2-3, with TRBD2 as a possible D gene (6 bases). CDR1 and CDR2 (germline): LNHDA, SQIVND (reference sequence). The CDR3 loop spans 15 amino acids. V shed 5 bases and J shed 4 bases, with 16 bases lying between them. The CDR3 loop is CASSFLGREADTQYF. Here the CDR3 DNA reads TGTGCCAGTAGTTTTTTGGGCAGGGAGGCAGATACGCAGTATTTT.

Concerning this clone: The junction differs from germline at one of its ends, possibly a read error. The V call is TRBV2, the J call TRBJ2-1, with a possible D match to TRBD1 (6 bases). The CDR3 is 11 residues long. Germline V gene lookup returns CDR1 SNHLY and CDR2 FYNNEI. The CDR3 is CASSVRQETIF. The DNA of the CDR3 is TGTGCCAGCAGTGTCAGACAGGAGACAATCTTC.

Points on this clone: Other DNA sequences in the sample encode the same CDR3. The chain employs TRBV19 and TRBJ2-7, with TRBD1 matching 10 bases. There are 15 residues in the CDR3. Germline V CDR1 and CDR2: LNHDA, SQIVND (reference sequence). Trimming at V came to 1 base and at J to 3 bases, leaving 3 bases not matched to a gene. As DNA, the CDR3 is TGTGCCAGTAGTATAGGGACAGGGGGGAACTACGAGCAGTACTTC. Its translation is CASSIGTGGNYEQYF.

The V call is TRBV4-1, the J call TRBJ2-1; D uncertain. Germline V gene lookup returns CDR1 MGHRA and CDR2 YSYEKL. This CDR3 region has 14 residues. Trimming pared 1 base from V and 4 bases from J, leaving 8 bases between. This chain's CDR3 is CASSQVREYNEQFF. CDR3 bases: TGCGCCAGCAGCCAAGTAAGAGAGTACAATGAGCAGTTCTTC.

The chain employs TRBV30 and TRBJ1-2; 7 bases are a match to TRBD1. The CDR3 extends over 13 amino acids. From germline, CDR1 is GTSNPN and CDR2 SVGIG (reference sequence). J lost 8 bases, V lost 2 bases, and 8 bases had no gene match. The CDR3 nucleotides read TGTGCCTGGAGTCAAGACAGGGCGGACGGCTACACCTTC. Its protein is CAWSQDRADGYTF.

This CDR3 reads CASSDTLAGATEQFF. The CDR3, as DNA: TGCGCCAGCAGTGATACCCTAGCGGGAGCCACTGAGCAGTTCTTC. The rearrangement joins TRBV10-1 to TRBJ2-1, with TRBD2 identical over 10 bases. The CDR3 length is 15 residues. From germline, CDR1 is WNHNN and CDR2 SYGVQD (reference sequence). The V segment lost 3 bases and the J segment 9 bases; nucleotides outside the gene matches: 8.

This clone has just one count. The genes are TRBV18 and TRBJ1-1; a weak D match, TRBD1 (6 bases). The germline V gene has CDR1 KGHSH and CDR2 LQKENI. This CDR3 has 16 amino acids. The ends were cut back, 4 bases at V and 1 base at J, with 16 bases in the middle. The DNA of the CDR3 is TGTGCCAGCTCACTTCCGGGACACGTAACGAACACTGAAGCTTTCTTT. This translates into CASSLPGHVTNTEAFF.